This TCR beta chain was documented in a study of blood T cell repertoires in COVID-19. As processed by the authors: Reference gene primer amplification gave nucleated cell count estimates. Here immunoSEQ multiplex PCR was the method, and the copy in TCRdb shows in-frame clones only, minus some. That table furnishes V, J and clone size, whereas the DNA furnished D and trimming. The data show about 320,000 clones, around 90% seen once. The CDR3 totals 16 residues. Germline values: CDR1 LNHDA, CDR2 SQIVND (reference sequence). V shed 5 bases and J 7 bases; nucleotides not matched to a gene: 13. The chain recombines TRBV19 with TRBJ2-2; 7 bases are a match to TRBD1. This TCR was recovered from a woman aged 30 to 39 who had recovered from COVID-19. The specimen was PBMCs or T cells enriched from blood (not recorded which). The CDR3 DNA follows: TGTGCCAGTAGTCTAAAGGGACAGTATCTGGTCGGGGAGCTGTTTTTT. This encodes CASSLKGQYLVGELFF.